The 15 T cell receptor beta chains below come from one sample, sequenced in a study of shared clonotypes between healthy human individuals. The naive CD8 subset, CD45RO-negative cells positively selected for CCR7, excluded terminally differentiated effector memory CD45RA+ cells. Repertoires were generated with immunoSEQ multiplex PCR, while TCRdb's copy carries only in-frame clones and drops some. In the table there are about 590,000 clones, around 95% of which are singletons. The sequenced sample consisted of naive CD8+ T cells sorted from blood. The origin of the receptors is a woman aged 30 to 39 in good health.

The chain carries TRBV5-1 and TRBJ1-2; no clear D gene. V shed 0 bases and J shed 6 bases, with 12 bases lying between them. Germline CDR1 reads SGHRS; CDR2 reads YFSETQ. This CDR3 contains 14 residues. CDR3 residues: CASSLGMVVDGYTF. Here the CDR3 DNA reads TGCGCCAGCAGCTTGGGGATGGTCGTTGATGGCTACACCTTC.

This chain joins TRBV7-9 and TRBJ1-1; D unclear. Trimming took 2 bases from V and 0 from J, leaving 4 bases between them. CDR1 and CDR2 from the germline V gene are SEHNR and FQNEAQ (reference sequence). The CDR3 runs to 13 residues. Here the CDR3 reads CASSLQVNTEAFF. The DNA for the CDR3 is TGTGCCAGCAGCTTACAAGTGAACACTGAAGCTTTCTTT.

This chain connects TRBV11-3 to TRBJ1-1; D gene unclear. V was cut by 0 bases and J by 4 bases, with 9 bases left in between. Germline CDR1 SGHNT, CDR2 YENEEA. The CDR3 loop spans 14 amino acids. CDR3 nucleotides: TGTGCCAGCAGCTTAGAGGGGAGCGGCACTGAAGCTTTCTTT. This gives the protein CASSLEGSGTEAFF. The complete variable domain, with remaining parts taken from reference TRBV11-3 and TRBJ1-1, reads EAGVVQSPRYKIIEKKQPVAFWCNPISGHNTLYWYLQNLGQGPELLIRYENEEAVDDSQLPKDRFSAERLKGVDSTLKIQPAELGDSAVYLCASSLEGSGTEAFFGQGTRLTVV.

The rearrangement uses TRBV5-4 and TRBJ2-7, with 9 bases matching TRBD2. The ends lost 4 bases at V and 3 bases at J; junction bases unmatched: 5. The germline V gene encodes CDR1 SGHNT and CDR2 YYREEE (reference sequence). The CDR3 spans 14 residues. The CDR3 reads CASSTGLADYEQYF. The CDR3 nucleotides are TGTGCCAGCAGCACGGGACTAGCCGACTACGAGCAGTACTTC.

The V and J genes are TRBV2 and TRBJ1-1, with TRBD1 matching over 11 bases. The CDR3 has 12 residues. Germline lookup yields CDR1 SNHLY and CDR2 FYNNEI. V dropped 6 bases and J dropped 11; count of bases not matched to a gene: 5. The CDR3 bases are TGTGCCAGCAGCCCCCGGGACAGGGGGGCTTTCTTT. It yields the protein CASSPRDRGAFF.

A word on this clone: Other DNA sequences within the sample encode an identical CDR3. This chain connects TRBV9 to TRBJ2-7; D ambiguous. CDR3 size: 12 residues. V lost 4 bases to trimming and J lost 4 bases, with 9 bases between them. CDR1 is SGDLS and CDR2 is YYNGEE in the germline V gene. The CDR3, as DNA: TGTGCCAGCAGCCCATCCCCTTACGAGCAGTACTTC. This sequence encodes CASSPSPYEQYF.

This clone was found once. This chain connects TRBV5-1 to TRBJ1-2; TRBD1 agrees at 11 bases. This CDR3 is built from 18 residues. J gave up 6 bases and V 4 bases, and 17 bases lay outside the gene matches. Germline CDR1 is SGHRS and CDR2 is YFSETQ. The CDR3 DNA reads TGCGCCAGCAGCCCGGACAGGGGGCGCTCCCAACTTGAGAATGGCTACACCTTC. Its protein is CASSPDRGRSQLENGYTF.

The V call is TRBV15, the J call TRBJ2-7, with 7 bases lining up with TRBD1. The CDR3 runs 14 residues. J lost 3 bases, V lost 5 bases, and 7 bases had no gene match. Per the germline V gene, CDR1 is LNHNV and CDR2 is YYDKDF (reference sequence). The CDR3 DNA is TGTGCCACCAGCCCCGAGGACAGGCGCTACGAGCAGTACTTC. Translated, it gives CATSPEDRRYEQYF.

Only a few counts were recorded for this clone. The chain employs TRBV19 and TRBJ1-1, with D uncertain. CDR1 and CDR2 (germline): LNHDA, SQIVND (reference sequence). V lost 3 bases, J lost 0 bases, and 5 bases lay in between. This CDR3 region has 13 residues. CDR3 sequence reads: CASSMAVNTEAFF. The CDR3 coding sequence is TGTGCCAGTAGTATGGCGGTGAACACTGAAGCTTTCTTT.

The rearrangement uses TRBV9 and TRBJ1-5; the D gene is possibly TRBD1 (6 bases). Germline lookup yields CDR1 SGDLS and CDR2 YYNGEE. V was clipped by 0 bases and J by 5 bases, with 9 bases between them. The CDR3 is made up of 14 amino acids. In DNA form, the CDR3 reads TGTGCCAGCAGCGTAGCAGGGGCAGATCAGCCCCAGCATTTT. It encodes CASSVAGADQPQHF. The variable domain in full, completed from reference TRBV9 and TRBJ1-5, reads DSGVTQTPKHLITATGQRVTLRCSPRSGDLSVYWYQQSLDQGLQFLIQYYNGEERAKGNILERFSAQQFPDLHSELNLSSLELGDSALYFCASSVAGADQPQHFGDGTRLSIL.

J is TRBJ1-4 and V is TRBV28; the D is unclear. The V gene's germline CDR1 is MDHEN and CDR2 SYDVKM. CDR3 length equals 17 residues. Trimming pared 5 bases from V and 4 bases from J, leaving 20 bases between. CDR3 DNA: TGTGCCAGCAGTCCCTCACCTGGGCGAAGCCTTAATGAAAAACTGTTTTTT. Translation: CASSPSPGRSLNEKLFF.

The DNA of the CDR3 is TGTGCCAGCAGCTTGCTCCCGGCCGGGACTAGCGGAAATGAGCAGTTCTTC. This codes for CASSLLPAGTSGNEQFF. This chain connects TRBV7-2 to TRBJ2-1, with 11 bases fitting TRBD2. This CDR3 spans 17 amino acids. Germline V gives CDR1 SGHTA, CDR2 FQGNSA. Trimming cost V 3 bases and J 7 bases; bases outside gene matches: 11.

This clone was observed a single time. This chain uses TRBV7-9 with TRBJ2-1; the match to TRBD2 covers 11 bases. Unmatched junction bases numbered 5, after V lost 8 bases and J lost 5 bases. Germline CDR1 is SEHNR and CDR2 is FQNEAQ (reference sequence). The CDR3 spans 14 residues. CDR3 protein: CASRGLAGNNEQFF. The CDR3 DNA is TGTGCCAGCCGCGGACTAGCGGGTAACAATGAGCAGTTCTTC.

This clone has just one count. This rearrangement joins TRBV28 to TRBJ1-4; D not certain. The CDR3 is 18 residues long. Germline V gene lookup returns CDR1 MDHEN and CDR2 SYDVKM. Trimming took off 4 bases at V and 4 bases at J, with 22 bases between the two ends. CDR3 in amino acids: CASSSIVWSSGGNEKLFF. CDR3 sequence (DNA): TGTGCCAGCAGTTCCATCGTATGGTCCTCGGGCGGTAATGAAAAACTGTTTTTT.

The V and J genes are TRBV6-5 and TRBJ2-1; 9 bases agree with TRBD2. V lost 5 bases, J lost 3 bases, and 5 bases stayed unmatched. This CDR3 has 15 residues. Germline CDR1 is MNHEY and CDR2 is SVGAGI. The CDR3 loop reads CASSQLAGRYNEQFF. CDR3 DNA sequence: TGTGCCAGCAGTCAACTAGCGGGTCGCTACAATGAGCAGTTCTTC.